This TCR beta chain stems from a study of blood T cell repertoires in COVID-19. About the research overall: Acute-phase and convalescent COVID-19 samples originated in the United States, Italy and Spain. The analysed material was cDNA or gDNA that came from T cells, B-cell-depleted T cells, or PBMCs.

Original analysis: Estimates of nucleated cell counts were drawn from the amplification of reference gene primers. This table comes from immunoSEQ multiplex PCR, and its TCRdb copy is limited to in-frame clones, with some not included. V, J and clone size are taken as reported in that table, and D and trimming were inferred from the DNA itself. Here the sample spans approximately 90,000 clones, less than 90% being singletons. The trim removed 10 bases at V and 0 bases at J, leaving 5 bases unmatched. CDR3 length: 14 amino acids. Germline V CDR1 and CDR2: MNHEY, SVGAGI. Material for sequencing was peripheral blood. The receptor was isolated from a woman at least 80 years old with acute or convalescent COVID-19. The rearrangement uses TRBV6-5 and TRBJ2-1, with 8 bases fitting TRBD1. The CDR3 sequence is CATRGPISYNEQFF. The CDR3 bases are TGTGCCACCAGGGGGCCAATCTCCTACAATGAGCAGTTCTTC.